Presented here are 28 T cell receptor beta chains from one specimen sequenced in a study of blood T cell repertoires in COVID-19. The protocol was immunoSEQ multiplex PCR, while the TCRdb copy is restricted to in-frame clones and leaves out a portion. The table has some 250,000 clones, approximately 90% seen once. The sequencing sample was made of peripheral blood. Receptors originate from a man in his 60s who had recovered from COVID-19.

This clone has just a few counts. The chain joins TRBV18 to TRBJ2-7; the match to TRBD1 covers 7 bases. The J segment lost 7 bases and the V segment lost 3 bases, leaving 6 bases of the junction unmatched. Looked up from germline, CDR1 is KGHSH and CDR2 is LQKENI. This CDR3 has 13 residues. The CDR3 sequence: CASSPLTGLEQYF. The CDR3 DNA sequence: TGTGCCAGCTCACCCCTGACAGGGCTTGAGCAGTACTTC.

The CDR3 nucleotides read TGTGCCAGCTCACCACAGGGGGCGATGGGCACAGATACGCAGTATTTT. It translates to CASSPQGAMGTDTQYF. The chain carries TRBV18 and TRBJ2-3; 7 bases fit TRBD1. Germline CDR1 KGHSH, CDR2 LQKENI. The junction had 5 bases not matched to a gene; V was cut back by 1 base and J by 1 base. The CDR3 consists of 16 residues.

The chain has TRBV4-2 and TRBJ1-2, with TRBD1 as a possible D gene (5 bases). The V end was cut by 3 bases, the J end by 8 bases, with 16 bases between. CDR3 length equals 14 residues. Looked up from germline, CDR1 is LGHNA and CDR2 is YNFKEQ. The CDR3, as DNA: TGTGCCAGCAGCCACACATCCGGGGGAGGAGGCTACACCTTC. This encodes CASSHTSGGGGYTF.

This chain connects TRBV5-8 to TRBJ2-3; 8 bases line up with TRBD2. CDR1 SGHTS and CDR2 YDEGEE come from the germline V gene. The junction had 8 bases not matched to a gene; V was cut back by 4 bases and J by 4 bases. This CDR3 comprises 15 residues. In DNA form, the CDR3 reads TGTGCCAGCAGCGGGGGACTAGTCAACGCAGATACGCAGTATTTT. It is translated as CASSGGLVNADTQYF. The full variable domain, with the rest looked up from reference TRBV5-8 and TRBJ2-3, is EAGVTQSPTHLIKTRGQQATLRCSPISGHTSVYWYQQALGLGLQFLLWYDEGEERNRGNFPPRFSGRQFPNYSSELNVNALELEDSALYLCASSGGLVNADTQYFGPGTRLTVL.

The chain couples TRBV6-5 to TRBJ1-3; no firm D call. Germline CDR1 is MNHEY and CDR2 is SVGAGI. V shed 2 bases and J shed 1 base, with 6 bases lying between them. There are 14 residues in the CDR3. As DNA, the CDR3 is TGTGCCAGCAGTTACCGAGGGTCTGGAAACACCATATATTTT. As protein: CASSYRGSGNTIYF.

The V and J genes are TRBV6-5 and TRBJ2-2; 8 bases are shared with TRBD2. Germline CDR1 reads MNHEY; CDR2 reads SVGAGI. Trimming removed 5 bases from V and 4 bases from J; junction bases left unmatched: 6. The CDR3 is 15 residues long. For the CDR3, the DNA is TGTGCCAGCAGTCCCCGACTAGCGTTCACCGGGGAGCTGTTTTTT. Amino acids: CASSPRLAFTGELFF.

The chain couples TRBV6-5 to TRBJ1-2; 8 nucleotides align to TRBD1. Trimming removed 2 bases from V and 4 bases from J; junction bases left unmatched: 6. Germline CDR1 MNHEY, CDR2 SVGAGI. The CDR3 sequence is 15 residues long. CDR3 nucleotides: TGTGCCAGCAGTTACGACCCGGGACAGGTCTATGGCTACACCTTC. Translating gives CASSYDPGQVYGYTF.

V usage is TRBV6-5 and J usage is TRBJ2-2; TRBD2 aligns across 10 bases. V lost 10 bases and J lost 4; bases outside the gene matches: 9. CDR3 length: 15 amino acids. Germline V gives CDR1 MNHEY, CDR2 SVGAGI. CDR3 amino acids: CATLPSGGSTGELFF. The CDR3 DNA is TGTGCCACTCTACCTAGCGGGGGTTCCACCGGGGAGCTGTTTTTT.

V usage is TRBV21-1 and J usage is TRBJ2-7; TRBD1 is the table's D call and was not checked against the DNA. TRBV21-1 corresponds to a pseudogene. CDR3 length equals 17 residues. Here the CDR3 DNA reads TGTGCCAGCAGCACACTTCCTCACAGGGAAATCGTAGGCGAGCAGTACTTC. Protein product: CASSTLPHREIVGEQYF.

The gene calls are TRBV19 and TRBJ2-7; 12 positions agree with TRBD1. The CDR3 totals 15 residues. CDR1 and CDR2 (germline): LNHDA, SQIVND (reference sequence). J lost 4 bases, V lost 6 bases, and 7 bases had no gene match. The CDR3 loop is CASSQPGQGAYEQYF. The CDR3 coding sequence is TGTGCCAGTAGCCAACCGGGACAGGGGGCTTACGAGCAGTACTTC.

A single count supports this clone. This chain uses TRBV3-1 (or the pseudogene TRBV3-2) with TRBJ1-6, with TRBD1 identical over 7 bases. The junction had 4 bases not matched to a gene; V was cut back by 1 base and J by 7 bases. CDR1 LGHDT and CDR2 YNNKEL come from the germline V gene (reference sequence). This CDR3 has 15 amino acids. CDR3 sequence: CASSQGDSSNSPLHF. CDR3 sequence (DNA): TGTGCCAGCAGCCAAGGGGACAGCTCAAATTCACCCCTCCACTTT.

The CDR3 region has the DNA TGTGCCAGCAGCCACATGAATCAGCCCCAGCATTTT. It is translated as CASSHMNQPQHF. The rearrangement links TRBV21-1 to TRBJ1-5; TRBD1, the table's D call, lacks a check against the DNA. TRBV21-1 is a recognized pseudogene. This CDR3 contains 12 residues.

This chain connects TRBV11-3 to TRBJ1-1, with D unclear. Trimming pared 5 bases from V and 0 bases from J, leaving 13 bases between. CDR1 is SGHNT and CDR2 is YENEEA in the germline V gene. The CDR3 totals 15 residues. In DNA form, the CDR3 reads TGTGCCAGCAGCCGGCGGCACGGGTTGAACACTGAAGCTTTCTTT. Amino acids: CASSRRHGLNTEAFF. The full variable domain, in which reference TRBV11-3 and TRBJ1-1 provide the parts outside the CDR3, is EAGVVQSPRYKIIEKKQPVAFWCNPISGHNTLYWYLQNLGQGPELLIRYENEEAVDDSQLPKDRFSAERLKGVDSTLKIQPAELGDSAVYLCASSRRHGLNTEAFFGQGTRLTVV.

V usage is TRBV30 and J usage is TRBJ1-6, with a tentative D call TRBD1 (5 bases). Trimming pared 3 bases from V and 10 bases from J, leaving 16 bases between. This CDR3 contains 14 residues. Per germline, CDR1 GTSNPN and CDR2 SVGIG (reference sequence). Here the CDR3 reads CAWRLTGYGSPLHF. DNA of the CDR3: TGTGCCTGGAGATTAACAGGATACGGGTCACCCCTCCACTTT.

V and J are TRBV7-9 and TRBJ2-5, with TRBD2 matching 10 bases. From germline, CDR1 is SEHNR and CDR2 FQNEAQ (reference sequence). Trimming cost V 1 base and J 0 bases; bases outside gene matches: 5. The CDR3 length is 17 residues. CDR3 amino acids: CASSLGSSGGHQETQYF. The CDR3 nucleotides read TGTGCCAGCAGCTTAGGATCTAGCGGGGGACACCAAGAGACCCAGTACTTC. Filled out from reference TRBV7-9 and TRBJ2-5, the complete variable domain reads DTGVSQNPRHKITKRGQNVTFRCDPISEHNRLYWYRQTLGQGPEFLTYFQNEAQLEKSRLLSDRFSAERPKGSFSTLEIQRTEQGDSAMYLCASSLGSSGGHQETQYFGPGTRLLVL.

The gene calls are TRBV27 and TRBJ2-1; the D gene is possibly TRBD1 (5 bases). The CDR3 contains 14 residues. The germline gives CDR1 MNHEY, CDR2 SMNVEV (reference sequence). The V end lost 3 bases, the J end lost 2 bases, and 8 bases lay between the germline ends. CDR3 sequence: CASSFPGPYNEQFF. The CDR3 nucleotides are TGTGCCAGCAGTTTTCCAGGGCCCTACAATGAGCAGTTCTTC.

The rearrangement links TRBV6-5 to TRBJ2-7, with TRBD1 matching over 8 bases. The V segment lost 6 bases and the J segment 3 bases; nucleotides outside the gene matches: 10. The germline V gene encodes CDR1 MNHEY and CDR2 SVGAGI. This CDR3 region has 15 residues. The CDR3: CASSLDRGKLYEQYV. CDR3 bases: TGTGCCAGCAGCCTCGACAGGGGCAAGCTCTACGAGCAGTACGTC.

This rearrangement joins TRBV12-3 or TRBV12-4 to TRBJ2-3; D not certain. The V gene lost 5 bases and the J gene lost 4 bases, with 7 bases spanning the gap. The length of the CDR3 is 12 residues. CDR3 nucleotides: TGTGCCAGCAGTAACACCCCAGATACGCAGTATTTT. This encodes CASSNTPDTQYF.

This clone was found once. V is TRBV6-1 and J is TRBJ1-1, with 7 positions matching TRBD1. Germline lookup yields CDR1 MNHNS and CDR2 SASEGT. J gave up 1 base and V 4 bases, and 9 bases lay outside the gene matches. There are 16 residues in the CDR3. The CDR3 spells CASSGAWTGPNTEAFF. CDR3 DNA sequence: TGTGCCAGCAGTGGGGCGTGGACAGGACCGAACACTGAAGCTTTCTTT.

The chain uses TRBV28 and TRBJ1-5; unclear D gene. From germline, CDR1 is MDHEN and CDR2 SYDVKM. This CDR3 spans 17 amino acids. Trimming pared 6 bases from V and 1 base from J, leaving 19 bases between. The CDR3 spells CASSPPPQVRSNQPQHF. CDR3 nucleotide sequence: TGTGCCAGCAGCCCCCCCCCGCAGGTCAGAAGCAATCAGCCCCAGCATTTT.

The chain combines TRBV12-3 or TRBV12-4 with TRBJ1-5; tentatively, D is TRBD1 (5 bases). V was cut by 6 bases and J by 6 bases, with 12 bases left in between. The CDR3 is made up of 13 amino acids. The CDR3 DNA is TGTGCCAGCAGACGACAGCTCGCTCAGCCCCAGCATTTT. Translating it yields CASRRQLAQPQHF.

The chain is built from TRBV18 and TRBJ2-2, with 8 positions matching TRBD2. The junction had 9 bases not matched to a gene; V was cut back by 5 bases and J by 4 bases. Per germline, CDR1 KGHSH and CDR2 LQKENI. This CDR3 region has 16 residues. Here the CDR3 reads CASSFRTSPGTGELFF. As DNA, the CDR3 is TGTGCCAGCTCATTTCGGACTAGCCCAGGCACCGGGGAGCTGTTTTTT.

The V gene is TRBV5-6, the J gene TRBJ1-6, with 7 positions matching TRBD1. In germline, CDR1 is SGHDT, CDR2 YYEEEE. V was clipped by 4 bases and J by 8 bases; unmatched bases: 3. CDR3 length: 13 amino acids. The CDR3 sequence: CASSTGQHSPLHF. The CDR3 coding sequence is TGTGCCAGCAGCACGGGACAGCATTCACCCCTCCACTTT.

The chain recombines TRBV19 with TRBJ2-3; possibly TRBD2 for D (7 bases). The CDR3 contains 16 residues. Germline V CDR1 and CDR2: LNHDA, SQIVND (reference sequence). V lost 4 bases and J lost 1, with 15 bases in between. CDR3 protein: CASSRGGARGTDTQYF. In DNA, the CDR3 is TGTGCCAGTAGTAGGGGGGGGGCCCGTGGCACAGATACGCAGTATTTT.

The chain is built from TRBV7-9 and TRBJ1-3; D not certain. In germline, CDR1 is SEHNR, CDR2 FQNEAQ (reference sequence). The CDR3 length is 15 residues. Between the trimmed V and J ends, which lost 7 bases and 9 bases, there was a span of 22 bases. CDR3 in amino acids: CASIPSGNHGPTIYF. The CDR3, as DNA: TGTGCCAGCATCCCGTCGGGAAACCACGGCCCCACCATATATTTT.

The chain combines TRBV28 with TRBJ1-5, with 7 bases lining up with TRBD1. V gave up 3 bases and J gave up 7 bases; unmatched junction bases: 9. CDR3 length: 15 residues. CDR1 is MDHEN, CDR2 SYDVKM, per germline. The CDR3 DNA reads TGTGCCAGCAGTTTGGAGGGGGCTGGTCGGCAGCCCCAGCATTTT. Encoded protein: CASSLEGAGRQPQHF.

The chain joins TRBV10-3 to TRBJ1-2, with D possibly TRBD1 on 6 matching bases. CDR3 length: 14 amino acids. Trimming left V 8 bases short and J 4 bases short, with 17 bases between. Germline V gives CDR1 ENHRY, CDR2 SYGVKD. Here the CDR3 DNA reads TGTGCCATCGGGGCCAGGGGTCCCCTCTATGGCTACACCTTC. Protein: CAIGARGPLYGYTF.

The chain has TRBV4-2 and TRBJ2-1; TRBD1 matches at 9 bases. Trimming took 1 base from V and 9 from J; bases not matched to a gene: 7. Per germline, CDR1 LGHNA and CDR2 YNFKEQ. The CDR3 consists of 15 residues. CDR3 in amino acids: CASSQGGTGYGEQFF. Here the CDR3 DNA reads TGTGCCAGCAGCCAAGGCGGGACAGGGTACGGTGAGCAGTTCTTC.